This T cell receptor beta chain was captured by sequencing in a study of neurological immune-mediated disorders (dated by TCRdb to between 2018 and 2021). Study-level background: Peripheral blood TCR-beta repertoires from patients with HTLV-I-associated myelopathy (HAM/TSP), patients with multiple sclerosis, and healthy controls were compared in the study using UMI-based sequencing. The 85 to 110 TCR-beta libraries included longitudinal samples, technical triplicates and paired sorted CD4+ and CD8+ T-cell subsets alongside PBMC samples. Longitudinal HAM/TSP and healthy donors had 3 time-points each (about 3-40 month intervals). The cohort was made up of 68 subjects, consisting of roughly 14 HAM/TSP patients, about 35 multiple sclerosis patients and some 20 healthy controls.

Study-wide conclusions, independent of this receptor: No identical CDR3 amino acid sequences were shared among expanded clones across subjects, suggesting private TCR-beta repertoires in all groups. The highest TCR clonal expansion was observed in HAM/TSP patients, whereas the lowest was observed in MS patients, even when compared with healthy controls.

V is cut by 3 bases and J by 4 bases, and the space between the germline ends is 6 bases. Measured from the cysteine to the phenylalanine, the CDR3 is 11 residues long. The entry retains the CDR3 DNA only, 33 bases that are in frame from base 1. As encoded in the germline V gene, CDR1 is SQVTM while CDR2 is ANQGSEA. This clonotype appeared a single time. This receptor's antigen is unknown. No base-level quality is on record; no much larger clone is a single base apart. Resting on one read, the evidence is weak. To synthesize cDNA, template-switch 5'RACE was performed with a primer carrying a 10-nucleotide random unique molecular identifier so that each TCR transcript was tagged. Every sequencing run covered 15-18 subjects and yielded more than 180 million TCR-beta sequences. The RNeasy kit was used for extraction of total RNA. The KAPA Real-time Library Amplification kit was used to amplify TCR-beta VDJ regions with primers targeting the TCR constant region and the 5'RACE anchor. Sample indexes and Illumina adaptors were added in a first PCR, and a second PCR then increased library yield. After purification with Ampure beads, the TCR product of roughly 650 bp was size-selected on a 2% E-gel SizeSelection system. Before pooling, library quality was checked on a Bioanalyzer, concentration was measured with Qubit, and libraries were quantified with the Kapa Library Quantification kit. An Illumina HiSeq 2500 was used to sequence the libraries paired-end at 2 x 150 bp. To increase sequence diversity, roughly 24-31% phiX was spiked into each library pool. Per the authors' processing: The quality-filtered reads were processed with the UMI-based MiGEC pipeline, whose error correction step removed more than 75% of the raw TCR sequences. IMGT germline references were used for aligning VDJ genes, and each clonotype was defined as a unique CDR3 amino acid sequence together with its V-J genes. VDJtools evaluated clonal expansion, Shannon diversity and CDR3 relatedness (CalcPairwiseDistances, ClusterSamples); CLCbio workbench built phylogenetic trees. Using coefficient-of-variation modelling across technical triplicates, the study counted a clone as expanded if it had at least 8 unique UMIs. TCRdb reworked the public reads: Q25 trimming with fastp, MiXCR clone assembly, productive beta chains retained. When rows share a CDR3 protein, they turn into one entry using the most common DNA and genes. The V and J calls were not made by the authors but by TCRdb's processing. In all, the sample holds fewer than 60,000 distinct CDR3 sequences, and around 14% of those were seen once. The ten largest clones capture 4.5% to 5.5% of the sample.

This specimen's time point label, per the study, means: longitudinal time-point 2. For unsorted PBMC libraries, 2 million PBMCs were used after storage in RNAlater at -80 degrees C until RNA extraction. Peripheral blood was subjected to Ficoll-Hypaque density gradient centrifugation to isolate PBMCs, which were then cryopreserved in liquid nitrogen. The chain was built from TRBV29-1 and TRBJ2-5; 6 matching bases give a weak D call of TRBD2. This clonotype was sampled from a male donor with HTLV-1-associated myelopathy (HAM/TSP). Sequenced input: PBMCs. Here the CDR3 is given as CSVEGLETQYF. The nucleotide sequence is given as TGCAGCGTTGAGGGACTAGAGACCCAGTACTTC.